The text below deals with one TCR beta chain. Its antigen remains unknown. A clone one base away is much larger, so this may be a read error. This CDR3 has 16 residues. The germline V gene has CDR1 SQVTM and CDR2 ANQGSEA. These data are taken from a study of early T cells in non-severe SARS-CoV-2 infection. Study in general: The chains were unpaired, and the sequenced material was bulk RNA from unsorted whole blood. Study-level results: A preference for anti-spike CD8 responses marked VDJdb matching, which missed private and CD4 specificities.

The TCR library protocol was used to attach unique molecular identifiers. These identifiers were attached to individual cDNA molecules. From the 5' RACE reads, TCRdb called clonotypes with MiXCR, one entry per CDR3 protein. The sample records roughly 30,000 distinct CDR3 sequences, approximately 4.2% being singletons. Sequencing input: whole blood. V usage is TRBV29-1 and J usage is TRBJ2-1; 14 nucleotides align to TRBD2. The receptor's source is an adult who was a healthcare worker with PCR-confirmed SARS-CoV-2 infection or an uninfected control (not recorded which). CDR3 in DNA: TGCTGCGTGCAGAAGGTCGGGACTAGCGGGAGAAGGTTTCAGTTCTTC. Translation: CCVQKVGTSGRRFQFF.